What follows are 19 T cell receptor beta chains derived from one specimen sequenced in a study of blood T cell repertoires in COVID-19. The assay was immunoSEQ multiplex PCR, and TCRdb's table has in-frame clones only and misses some. The repertoire includes 150,000 to 200,000 clones, around nine tenths of them detected once, and 5.5% to 7% sits in the top ten. Sequenced sample: peripheral blood. Source of these receptors: a man aged 35-49 years with active or convalescent COVID-19.

The chain carries TRBV7-8 and TRBJ1-1; 9 bases align to TRBD1. The junction had 4 bases not matched to a gene; V was cut back by 6 bases and J by 5 bases. The germline V gene encodes CDR1 SGHVS and CDR2 FQNEAQ. There are 13 residues in the CDR3. For the CDR3, the DNA is TGTGCCAGCAGGGACAGGGGTGGGACTGAAGCTTTCTTT. Amino acids: CASRDRGGTEAFF.

The V call is TRBV5-4, the J call TRBJ1-2, with a tentative D call TRBD1 (6 bases). The germline V gene has CDR1 SGHNT and CDR2 YYREEE (reference sequence). V lost 2 bases, J lost 5 bases, and 10 bases lay in between. The CDR3 covers 13 residues. CDR3 sequence reads: CASSFGQTYGYTF. CDR3 DNA: TGTGCCAGCAGCTTTGGACAGACTTATGGCTACACCTTC.

The CDR3 DNA reads as TGTGCCAGCAGCGCGGAGAACAGGGGATATCGCAATGAGCAGTTCTTC. Translating gives CASSAENRGYRNEQFF. The rearrangement uses TRBV5-6 and TRBJ2-1; 7 bases are a match to TRBD1. This CDR3 has 16 amino acids. V trimming: 4 bases; J trimming: 6 bases; junction bases outside the gene matches: 13. Germline V gives CDR1 SGHDT, CDR2 YYEEEE.

The rearrangement links TRBV7-9 to TRBJ2-5; 9 bases line up with TRBD1. Germline V gene lookup returns CDR1 SEHNR and CDR2 FQNEAQ (reference sequence). After removal of 10 bases from V and 5 bases from J, the junction contained 17 bases not matched to a gene. The CDR3 covers 16 residues. The CDR3: CATRSWGQGREETQYF. In DNA form, the CDR3 reads TGTGCCACCAGATCGTGGGGACAGGGAAGGGAGGAGACCCAGTACTTC. Supplemented by reference TRBV7-9 and TRBJ2-5, the full variable domain reads DTGVSQNPRHKITKRGQNVTFRCDPISEHNRLYWYRQTLGQGPEFLTYFQNEAQLEKSRLLSDRFSAERPKGSFSTLEIQRTEQGDSAMYLCATRSWGQGREETQYFGPGTRLLVL.

The V and J genes are TRBV27 and TRBJ1-1, with 9 bases identical to TRBD1. CDR1 is MNHEY, CDR2 SMNVEV, per germline (reference sequence). This CDR3 contains 16 residues. The V gene end was trimmed by 6 bases and the J gene end by 2 bases; junction bases not matched to a gene: 10. For the CDR3, the DNA is TGTGCCAGCAGAATACTTACAGGGGGCGAAAACACTGAAGCTTTCTTT. This sequence encodes CASRILTGGENTEAFF.

The chain recombines TRBV2 with TRBJ1-2; D perhaps matches TRBD1 (6 bases). The CDR3 runs 13 residues. The germline V gene has CDR1 SNHLY and CDR2 FYNNEI. Between the trimmed V and J ends, which lost 6 bases and 7 bases, there was a span of 15 bases. In DNA form, the CDR3 reads TGTGCCAGCAGGGTGGGACAAAACGTTGGCTACACCTTC. Its protein is CASRVGQNVGYTF.

The chain employs TRBV29-1 and TRBJ1-1; possible D gene TRBD1, 5 bases. Germline lookup yields CDR1 SQVTM and CDR2 ANQGSEA. The CDR3 runs to 8 residues. Trimming took off 7 bases at V and 13 bases at J, with 10 bases between the two ends. CDR3 DNA sequence: TGCAGCGCCCTCGGGGGTTTCTTT. The encoded protein is CSALGGFF.

This clone showed up just a few times. This sequence joins TRBV5-1 and TRBJ2-7; possibly TRBD2 for D (6 bases). The V end was cut by 0 bases, the J end by 5 bases, with 9 bases between. Germline CDR1 is SGHRS and CDR2 is YFSETQ. The CDR3 extends over 13 amino acids. The CDR3 loop reads CASSLDGTDEQYF. In DNA form, the CDR3 reads TGCGCCAGCAGCTTGGATGGGACTGACGAGCAGTACTTC.

This clone was detected only a few times. The chain has TRBV27 and TRBJ1-5; D call uncertain. V was shortened by 5 bases and J by 5 bases, with 10 bases between the two germline ends. Germline V CDR1 and CDR2: MNHEY, SMNVEV (reference sequence). The CDR3 covers 13 residues. CDR3 amino acids: CASSPNLYQPQHF. The CDR3 bases are TGTGCCAGCAGTCCTAACTTGTATCAGCCCCAGCATTTT.

The chain uses TRBV27 and TRBJ2-5; the D gene is possibly TRBD1 (7 bases). V lost 6 bases and J 5 bases, leaving 16 bases between the germline ends. Germline-derived CDR1 and CDR2 are MNHEY and SMNVEV (reference sequence). The CDR3 sequence is 14 residues long. This chain's CDR3 is CASRKVAGGETQYF. The CDR3 DNA reads as TGTGCCAGCAGAAAAGTGGCAGGGGGGGAGACCCAGTACTTC.

The V gene is TRBV5-1, the J gene TRBJ2-2, with 10 bases that match TRBD2. V was clipped by 3 bases and J by 4 bases; unmatched bases: 6. This CDR3 region has 16 residues. Germline V gene lookup returns CDR1 SGHRS and CDR2 YFSETQ. CDR3: CASSSLAGGRTGELFF. The DNA of the CDR3 is TGCGCCAGCAGCTCGTTAGCGGGGGGTCGCACCGGGGAGCTGTTTTTT.

J is TRBJ2-7 and V is TRBV7-2; 9 positions agree with TRBD2. The CDR3 spans 14 residues. V lost 5 bases, J lost 2 bases, and 4 bases stayed unmatched. Germline loops: CDR1 SGHTA, CDR2 FQGNSA. CDR3 nucleotide sequence: TGTGCCAGCAGCAAAGCGGGAGGCGCCTACGAGCAGTACTTC. This codes for CASSKAGGAYEQYF.

In DNA, the CDR3 is TGCGCCAGCAGCCAGGAATACAGGGGAGTCGGAGAGACCCAGTACTTC. This encodes CASSQEYRGVGETQYF. The V gene is TRBV4-1, the J gene TRBJ2-5; TRBD1 agrees at 7 bases. The length of the CDR3 is 16 residues. Trimming took 3 bases from V and 4 from J; bases not matched to a gene: 11. CDR1 and CDR2 (germline): MGHRA, YSYEKL.

The chain links TRBV19 to TRBJ1-4, with 10 bases matching TRBD1. The germline CDR1 and CDR2 sequences are LNHDA and SQIVND (reference sequence). CDR3 length: 15 residues. After removal of 5 bases from V and 4 bases from J, the junction contained 4 bases not matched to a gene. For the CDR3, the DNA is TGTGCCAGTAGTTCCGGACAGGGGGATAATGAAAAACTGTTTTTT. Its translation is CASSSGQGDNEKLFF.

The chain couples TRBV11-3 to TRBJ2-2, with a tentative D call TRBD2 (6 bases). V lost 5 bases, J lost 1 base, and 11 bases lay in between. Germline loops: CDR1 SGHNT, CDR2 YENEEA. This CDR3 is built from 15 residues. CDR3 in amino acids: CASSARLVNTGELFF. CDR3 DNA sequence: TGTGCCAGCAGCGCGCGACTAGTGAACACCGGGGAGCTGTTTTTT.

The rearrangement joins TRBV5-1 to TRBJ2-7; D is possibly TRBD2 (5 bases). From germline, CDR1 is SGHRS and CDR2 YFSETQ. With 7 bases removed from V and 7 bases from J, the gap between germline ends came to 18 bases. The CDR3 consists of 13 residues. The CDR3 spells CASSTTASQEQYF. The CDR3 DNA sequence: TGCGCCAGCTCGACTACAGCCTCCCAGGAGCAGTACTTC.

The CDR3 sequence: CASSLVGLAGGHVGELFF. The CDR3 DNA follows: TGTGCCAGCAGCTTAGTAGGACTAGCGGGGGGGCATGTAGGGGAGCTGTTTTTT. The rearrangement uses TRBV7-2 and TRBJ2-2; 15 nucleotides agree with TRBD2. Germline values: CDR1 SGHTA, CDR2 FQGNSA. The trim removed 1 base at V and 8 bases at J, leaving 8 bases unmatched. The CDR3 runs to 18 residues.

This chain uses TRBV6-6 with TRBJ2-6, with unresolved D. Germline CDR1 MNHNY, CDR2 SVGAGI (reference sequence). V was shortened by 4 bases and J by 2 bases, with 9 bases between the two germline ends. This CDR3 is built from 15 residues. The CDR3 sequence is CASSSSRTGANVLTF. CDR3 DNA: TGTGCCAGCAGTTCCTCGAGAACTGGGGCCAACGTCCTGACTTTC.

V usage is TRBV25-1 and J usage is TRBJ2-7, with D maybe TRBD1 (5 bases). CDR1 is MGHDK and CDR2 is SYGVNS in the germline V gene. V dropped 3 bases and J dropped 5 bases, with 17 bases sitting between them. The CDR3 extends over 15 amino acids. CDR3 sequence (DNA): TGTGCCAGCAGTGAGTCGACACAGGTTAGGGACGAGCAGTACTTC. Translated, it gives CASSESTQVRDEQYF.